These 21 T cell receptor beta chains were sequenced from one sample in a study of CD8 T cells in Susac syndrome. A quantity of about 0.5 to 1 ug RNA underwent reverse transcription using random hexamers. MiXCR, run by TCRdb on the immunoSEQ multiplex PCR reads, gives a single entry per CDR3 protein. The sample has more than 65,000 distinct CDR3 sequences, over 90% seen once. Sequenced material: CD8+ T cells from PBMCs. These receptors all come from a human donor in good health.

The chain uses TRBV30 and TRBJ2-7; tentatively, D is TRBD1 (6 bases). The CDR3 spans 15 residues. V lost 0 bases and J 5 bases, leaving 17 bases between the germline ends. Germline CDR1 and CDR2: GTSNPN and SVGIG (reference sequence). The CDR3 coding sequence is TGTGCCTGGAGTGTTACCTTTACCACAGGGAACGAGCAGTACTTC. Its translation: CAWSVTFTTGNEQYF. The variable domain in full, completed from reference TRBV30 and TRBJ2-7, reads SQTIHQWPATLVQPVGSPLSLECTVEGTSNPNLYWYRQAAGRGLQLLFYSVGIGQISSEVPQNLSASRPQDRQFILSSKKLLLSDSGFYLCAWSVTFTTGNEQYFGPGTRLTVT.

The CDR3 loop reads CASSQDLTALTGELFF. The CDR3 coding sequence is TGCGCCAGCAGCCAAGATTTAACAGCACTCACCGGGGAGCTGTTTTTT. This sequence joins TRBV4-3 and TRBJ2-2, with D unresolved. The V gene's germline CDR1 is LGHNA and CDR2 YSLEER. V was pared by 0 bases and J by 4 bases, with 12 bases between. This CDR3 is 16 amino acids long.

This sequence joins TRBV24-1 and TRBJ2-5; perhaps TRBD1 as D (5 bases). The CDR3 runs 12 residues. Germline CDR1 and CDR2: KGHDR and SFDVKD. V was shortened by 10 bases and J by 7 bases, with 15 bases between the two germline ends. The CDR3 region has the DNA TGTGCCACAGGGGCCGGTGGCGGGACCCAGTACTTC. This translates into CATGAGGGTQYF.

The chain recombines TRBV12-3 or TRBV12-4 with TRBJ1-2; D uncertain. The CDR3 contains 13 residues. V was clipped by 10 bases and J by 7 bases, with 19 bases between them. The CDR3 spells CAIGLGGRGGYTF. CDR3 sequence (DNA): TGTGCCATTGGGCTAGGAGGGCGCGGTGGCTACACCTTC.

The chain employs TRBV12-5 and TRBJ1-3, with D possibly being TRBD1 (5 bases). The CDR3 has 16 amino acids. Germline V gene lookup returns CDR1 LGHNT and CDR2 FRNRAP. V lost 1 base and J 2 bases, leaving 12 bases between the germline ends. Here the CDR3 DNA reads TGTGCTAGTGGTTTGGCCGTTGGGGGGACTGGAAACACCATATATTTT. It translates to CASGLAVGGTGNTIYF.

The chain carries TRBV4-1 and TRBJ2-7; D is unclear. Deletions cut 1 base from V and 5 bases from J, with 9 bases between. From germline, CDR1 is MGHRA and CDR2 YSYEKL. The CDR3 is made up of 13 amino acids. DNA of the CDR3: TGCGCCAGCAGCCAAGTAGGTGATGACGAGCAGTACTTC. Amino acid sequence: CASSQVGDDEQYF.

This chain connects TRBV28 to TRBJ2-7; the match to TRBD2 covers 8 bases. CDR3 length equals 13 residues. The ends lost 7 bases at V and 2 bases at J; junction bases unmatched: 4. Germline lookup yields CDR1 MDHEN and CDR2 SYDVKM. The CDR3 loop reads CASTGGVPYEQYV. Written as DNA, the CDR3 is TGTGCCAGCACCGGGGGGGTACCCTACGAGCAGTACGTC.

The rearrangement uses TRBV5-1 and TRBJ2-7; 12 bases map to TRBD2. This CDR3 region has 15 residues. Germline V gene data show CDR1 as SGHRS and CDR2 as YFSETQ. J gave up 4 bases and V 4 bases, and 6 bases lay outside the gene matches. CDR3 loop: CASSIGTSGSYEQYV. For the CDR3, the DNA is TGCGCCAGCAGCATCGGGACTAGCGGGTCGTACGAGCAGTACGTC.

V is TRBV29-1 and J is TRBJ2-2, with D unclear. V was shortened by 1 base and J by 11 bases, with 14 bases between the two germline ends. From germline, CDR1 is SQVTM and CDR2 ANQGSEA. The CDR3 is 13 residues long. This CDR3 is CSVEGGMGRELFF. The CDR3, as DNA: TGCAGCGTTGAAGGTGGGATGGGCAGAGAGCTGTTTTTT.

This clonotype was seen a single time. The chain uses TRBV7-9 and TRBJ2-7; 11 bases map to TRBD1. Looked up from germline, CDR1 is SEHNR and CDR2 is FQNEAQ (reference sequence). This CDR3 contains 15 residues. The V and J ends lost 4 bases and 5 bases, in that order; junction bases with no gene match: 7. In DNA form, the CDR3 reads TGTGCCAGCAGCTCCGGACAGGGGGCTACCAACGAGCAGTACTTC. Residues: CASSSGQGATNEQYF.

V gene TRBV29-1 combines with J gene TRBJ1-2; weak D call: TRBD1 (6 bases). CDR1 and CDR2 (germline): SQVTM, ANQGSEA. The length of the CDR3 is 12 residues. CDR3 loop: CTDGTPQDGYTF. The CDR3 nucleotides are TGCACCGACGGGACACCCCAGGACGGCTACACCTTC.

This chain connects TRBV11-2 to TRBJ2-7; no definite D call. Germline CDR1 SGHAT, CDR2 FQNNGV. The ends were cut back, 6 bases at V and 3 bases at J, with 3 bases in the middle. This CDR3 contains 10 residues. The CDR3 protein is CASSDYEQYF. The CDR3 DNA reads TGTGCCAGCAGTGACTACGAGCAGTACTTC.

The J gene is TRBJ2-7, the V gene TRBV7-6; TRBD1 aligns across 10 bases. The V segment lost 4 bases and the J segment 6 bases; nucleotides outside the gene matches: 0. The CDR3 covers 12 residues. CDR1 is SGHVS and CDR2 is FNYEAQ in the germline V gene. This CDR3 reads CASSWTGGEQYF. The CDR3 DNA is TGTGCCAGCAGCTGGACAGGGGGCGAGCAGTACTTC.

The chain couples TRBV7-8 to TRBJ1-2, with 8 bases lining up with TRBD1. CDR3 length equals 14 residues. With 3 bases clipped from V and 8 bases from J, the junction kept 8 bases outside the gene matches. Looked up from germline, CDR1 is SGHVS and CDR2 is FQNEAQ. The CDR3 DNA sequence: TGTGCCAGCAGCTTGGACAGGGTAGTGTGGGGCTACACCTTC. This gives the protein CASSLDRVVWGYTF.

This clonotype was seen once. The gene calls are TRBV9 and TRBJ1-1; D call uncertain. The germline V and J ends were trimmed by 1 base and 1 base, with 11 bases remaining between them. This CDR3 is 15 amino acids long. From germline, CDR1 is SGDLS and CDR2 YYNGEE. Here the CDR3 DNA reads TGTGCCAGCAGCGTAAGGCCAGAGGGGAACACTGAAGCTTTCTTT. Translating gives CASSVRPEGNTEAFF.

V and J are TRBV29-1 and TRBJ1-6; TRBD1 is a possible D gene (6 bases). Germline V gives CDR1 SQVTM, CDR2 ANQGSEA. Trimming left V 4 bases short and J 10 bases short, with 14 bases between. This CDR3 is built from 13 residues. The CDR3 loop is CSVVDRLGSPLHF. The CDR3 DNA follows: TGCAGCGTTGTCGACAGGCTAGGATCACCCCTCCACTTT. The full variable domain, its missing parts supplied by reference TRBV29-1 and TRBJ1-6, is SAVISQKPSRDICQRGTSLTIQCQVDSQVTMMFWYRQQPGQSLTLIATANQGSEATYESGFVIDKFPISRPNLTFSTLTVSNMSPEDSSIYLCSVVDRLGSPLHFGNGTRLTVT.

CDR3 in DNA: TGCGCCAGCAGCCGGGATTACGGTGAGCAGTTCTTC. It yields the protein CASSRDYGEQFF. The V call is TRBV4-1, the J call TRBJ2-1; D is ambiguous. This CDR3 has 12 residues. Trimming cost V 4 bases and J 9 bases, with 10 bases left between them. CDR1 MGHRA and CDR2 YSYEKL come from the germline V gene.

The chain employs TRBV4-1 and TRBJ1-4, with TRBD1 as a possible D gene (5 bases). The CDR3 has 15 amino acids. Trimming took off 3 bases at V and 0 bases at J, with 8 bases between the two ends. Germline CDR1 is MGHRA and CDR2 is YSYEKL. In nucleotides, the CDR3 is TGCGCCAGCAGCCACCTACAGGCAACTAATGAAAAACTGTTTTTT. Translating it yields CASSHLQATNEKLFF.

The chain couples TRBV4-1 to TRBJ2-5; TRBD1 agrees at 7 bases. The V segment lost 5 bases and the J segment 0 bases; nucleotides outside the gene matches: 6. Germline assignment: CDR1 MGHRA and CDR2 YSYEKL. CDR3 length: 15 residues. The CDR3 loop is CASSFPTGNQETQYF. As DNA, the CDR3 is TGCGCCAGCAGCTTCCCGACAGGGAACCAAGAGACCCAGTACTTC.

The rearrangement uses TRBV19 and TRBJ2-1; tentative D call: TRBD1 (5 bases). Looked up from germline, CDR1 is LNHDA and CDR2 is SQIVND (reference sequence). CDR3 length: 16 residues. Trimming shortened V by 0 bases and J by 5 bases, and 14 bases separated the two germline ends. The CDR3 loop reads CASSIDPVDRDNEQFF. CDR3 nucleotides: TGTGCCAGTAGTATAGACCCTGTCGACAGAGACAATGAGCAGTTCTTC.

The chain uses TRBV27 and TRBJ1-2; the D gene is possibly TRBD1 (5 bases). CDR3 length: 19 residues. With 5 bases removed from V and 4 bases from J, the gap between germline ends came to 29 bases. The germline gives CDR1 MNHEY, CDR2 SMNVEV (reference sequence). The DNA of the CDR3 is TGTGCCAGCAGTCGCTTAGAACGGGCTAGGGGTCTCAATAGCTATGGCTACACCTTC. Translating it yields CASSRLERARGLNSYGYTF.